These T cell receptor beta chains were read from a single sample in a study of cytomegalovirus exposure and HLA in healthy donors. TCRdb's copy holds only in-frame clones and misses some; the assay was immunoSEQ multiplex PCR. The sample lists about 130,000 clones, around 85% occurring once. The material sequenced was PBMCs. The receptor source for this set is a man between 18 and 35 years old in good health and CMV-seropositive. The CDR3 runs from the conserved cysteine through the conserved F or W. The order of the fields is D gene, clone size, J gene, V gene, CDR3 DNA, CDR3 protein. A D gene is named only where the DNA matches it firmly. Clone size is not always given. Where it is, it says once, few, many or a class for expanded clones.

TRBD1,.,TRBJ1-5,TRBV6-5,TGTGCCAGCAGATTTACGGACAGGGAGGATCAGCCCCAGCATTTT,CASRFTDREDQPQHF
TRBD1,.,TRBJ1-1,TRBV19,TGTGCCGGTAGTTCGCAGGGGGCCTCGAACACTGAAGCTTTCTTT,CAGSSQGASNTEAFF
TRBD1,.,TRBJ1-1,TRBV6-5,TGTGCCAGCAGACGCACCACAGGGGGCACTGAAGCTTTCTTT,CASRRTTGGTEAFF
TRBD2,.,TRBJ2-5,TRBV9,TGTGCCAGCAGCGTAGACGTAAGACTAGCGGGGAAAGAGACCCAGTACTTC,CASSVDVRLAGKETQYF
TRBD1,.,TRBJ1-5,TRBV19,TGTGCCAGTAGTGGGGACAGCTATAGCAATCAGCCCCAGCATTTT,CASSGDSYSNQPQHF
.,.,TRBJ1-2,TRBV7-9,TGTTCCAGCAGACCAACCCAGGGAAACTATGGCTACACCTTC,CSSRPTQGNYGYTF
TRBD1,few,TRBJ1-4,TRBV11-2,TGTGCCAGCACCAAAGGGCCGGGACAGCATCACCCCTTGTTTTTT,CASTKGPGQHHPLFF
TRBD1,.,TRBJ1-2,TRBV6-5,TGTGCCAGCAGTCGGGGACAGGGAAACTATGGCTACACCTTC,CASSRGQGNYGYTF
TRBD1,.,TRBJ1-5,TRBV25-1,TGTGCCAGCAGTCCGACAGGGAGCAATCAGCCCCAGCATTTT,CASSPTGSNQPQHF
.,.,TRBJ2-1,TRBV19,TGTGCCAGCCTTAGCTACAATGAGCAGTTCTTC,CASLSYNEQFF
.,few,TRBJ1-3,TRBV6-5,TGTGCCAGCAGTTCGTACAGGGTATCTGGAAACACCATATATTTT,CASSSYRVSGNTIYF
TRBD2,.,TRBJ2-3,TRBV19,TGTGCCAGCACCGAAGCGGGAGAGTTCACAGATACGCAGTATTTT,CASTEAGEFTDTQYF
.,once,TRBJ1-2,TRBV6-5,TGTGCCAGCAGGCCAACAGGTTTGGGTGGAGGCTACACCTTC,CASRPTGLGGGYTF
.,few,TRBJ1-1,TRBV6-5,TGTGCCAGCAGCCCTGGACAGACTCAAGGTCAAGCTTTCTTT,CASSPGQTQGQAFF
TRBD2,.,TRBJ2-7,TRBV19,TGTGCCAGTAGTATGCCGGGACTAGCGGGAAACGAGCAGTACTTC,CASSMPGLAGNEQYF
TRBD1,.,TRBJ2-2,TRBV7-9,TGTGCCAGCAGCCCAGGACAGGGTCCCGGGGAGCTGTTTTTT,CASSPGQGPGELFF
TRBD2,.,TRBJ2-3,TRBV18,TGTGCCAGCTCGCAAACTAGCGGGGAAGGAGATACGCAGTATTTT,CASSQTSGEGDTQYF
.,.,TRBJ2-3,TRBV6-5,TGTGCCAGCAGTTACTCGGCGGGGCCGGGGGATACGCAGTATTTT,CASSYSAGPGDTQYF
.,.,TRBJ1-6,TRBV6-5,TGTGCCAGCGGAGGGAGCTCCTATAATTCACCCCTCCACTTT,CASGGSSYNSPLHF
.,.,TRBJ2-1,TRBV27,TGTGCCAGCAGATCAACGGTTCTAGGGGATGAGCAGTTCTTC,CASRSTVLGDEQFF
.,.,TRBJ2-5,TRBV7-2,TGTGCCAGCAGCTTAACCCAGAGGGGCGCGGGGGAGACCCAGTACTTC,CASSLTQRGAGETQYF
TRBD1,.,TRBJ1-6,TRBV4-3,TGCGCCAGCAGCCAAGTTTTTTCTGGACAGGGTTATTCACCCCTCCACTTT,CASSQVFSGQGYSPLHF
.,.,TRBJ2-7,TRBV5-6,TGTGCCAGCAGCCTCCTAAATCGGAGAGCCTACGAGCAGTACTTC,CASSLLNRRAYEQYF
TRBD1,.,TRBJ2-6,TRBV5-1,TGCGCCAGCAGCTTACAGGGGGACGGATCTGGGGCCAACGTCCTGACTTTC,CASSLQGDGSGANVLTF
TRBD1,.,TRBJ2-7,TRBV5-1,TGCGCCAGCAGCTGGGGACAGGGCCGCGCGTACTTC,CASSWGQGRAYF
.,few,TRBJ1-2,TRBV19,TGTGCCAGTAAGGACAGCTATGGCTACACCTTC,CASKDSYGYTF
TRBD1,.,TRBJ1-2,TRBV30,TGTGCCTGGAGTGGAGGACAGGGCGTCTACACCTTC,CAWSGGQGVYTF
.,.,TRBJ1-2,TRBV7-2,TGTGCCAGCAGCCGAGAGAGGGACTATGGCTACACCTTC,CASSRERDYGYTF
TRBD1,.,TRBJ1-2,TRBV30,TGTGCCTACAGCCGGGACAGGGGCTTCTATGGCTACACCTTC,CAYSRDRGFYGYTF
TRBD1,.,TRBJ1-4,TRBV19,TGTGCCAGTAGGGATCGACAGGGACGTAATGAAAAACTGTTTTTT,CASRDRQGRNEKLFF
.,.,TRBJ2-7,TRBV5-4,TGTGCCAGCAGCGATCAACGTACAGGCTACGAGCAGTACTTC,CASSDQRTGYEQYF
.,.,TRBJ1-3,TRBV18,TGTGCCAGCTCACCAATTCCCAGGGGTTCTGGAAACACCATATATTTT,CASSPIPRGSGNTIYF
TRBD1,.,TRBJ2-7,TRBV7-2,TGTGCCAGCAGCTACACAGGGGGCTTTAGGTCCTACGAGCAGTACTTC,CASSYTGGFRSYEQYF
.,.,TRBJ2-3,TRBV7-2,TGTGCCAGCAGCTTAGAAGGGAGGAGTGACACGCAGTATTTT,CASSLEGRSDTQYF
TRBD1,.,TRBJ2-2,TRBV9,TGTGCCAGCAGCGTATCAATAGGGACAGATCTCCACACCGGGGAGCTGTTTTTT,CASSVSIGTDLHTGELFF
TRBD2,few,TRBJ2-3,TRBV7-9,TGTGCCAGCAGCTTGACTAGCGGGACTCTAGATACGCAGTATTTT,CASSLTSGTLDTQYF
.,.,TRBJ2-3,TRBV5-1,TGCGCCAGCAGCTTGGCCGTGGCCGTCCCGCAGGCAGATACGCAGTATTTT,CASSLAVAVPQADTQYF
.,.,TRBJ2-3,TRBV7-9,TGTGCCAGCAGCCCCCGCGTTGATACGCAGTATTTT,CASSPRVDTQYF
.,.,TRBJ2-7,TRBV7-9,TGTTCCAGCAGCTTAGGGCTCCGTGAGCAGTACTTC,CSSSLGLREQYF
TRBD2,.,TRBJ2-3,TRBV7-9,TGTGCCAGCAGGTACCCCCGGGGGGGCCTTTCTGATACGCAGTATTTT,CASRYPRGGLSDTQYF
.,.,TRBJ1-5,TRBV19,TGTGCCAGTAGTATTTCGGCGGAGAGCAATCAGCCCCAGCATTTT,CASSISAESNQPQHF
TRBD1,.,TRBJ1-4,TRBV7-9,TGTGCCAGCAGCCGGGGACAGATTAATGAAAAACTGTTTTTT,CASSRGQINEKLFF
.,.,TRBJ1-2,TRBV7-2,TGTGCCAGCAGCTTAGGGCCAGGGCTGACGGCTGGCTACACCTTC,CASSLGPGLTAGYTF
TRBD1,.,TRBJ1-2,TRBV19,TGTGCCACCAACCGGGACAGGGGATTTGGCTACACCTTC,CATNRDRGFGYTF
TRBD1,.,TRBJ2-5,TRBV10-1,TGCGCCAGCAGTGAACCCGGGACAGGGACCGCCGTGGGGACCCAGTACTTC,CASSEPGTGTAVGTQYF
.,.,TRBJ1-1,TRBV6-5,TGTGCCAGCAGTTACTCGAGATCCGCCATCACCGAAGCTTTCTTT,CASSYSRSAITEAFF
.,.,TRBJ2-1,TRBV5-1,TGCGCCAGCAGCTTACTACCGCCGGGTAGTTACAATGAGCAGTTCTTC,CASSLLPPGSYNEQFF
.,.,TRBJ2-7,TRBV7-2,TGTGCCAGCAGCGGTACCGGGATCCCCTACGAGCAGTACTTC,CASSGTGIPYEQYF
TRBD1,.,TRBJ2-1,TRBV10-2,TGCGCCAGCAGTCGACCCCCGGGACAGGGGGTGAATGAGCAGTTCTTC,CASSRPPGQGVNEQFF
.,.,TRBJ2-7,TRBV9,TGTGCCAGCAGCCCTGACAGGTTTCCGCACGAGCAGTACTTC,CASSPDRFPHEQYF
TRBD1,few,TRBJ2-2,TRBV25-1,TGTGCCAGCACGGGACAGGGGGCCGGCGGGGAGCTGTTTTTT,CASTGQGAGGELFF
TRBD2,.,TRBJ2-5,TRBV7-7,TGTGCCAGCAGCTCTAGCGGGGGAGGCGAGACCCAGTACTTC,CASSSSGGGETQYF